Listed below are T cell receptor beta chains from one sample, sequenced in a study of brain T cells in children with intractable seizures. The table came from immunoSEQ multiplex PCR; TCRdb's copy has only in-frame clones and leaves some out. The sample contains about 340,000 clones, over 85% of which appear only once. The source was peripheral blood, collected 4 to 5 months after surgery. The origin of the receptors is a boy under two years old with tuberous sclerosis and intractable seizures. Both conserved end residues are part of each CDR3. The D gene is left open where the match is weak. The size field is filled for only some rows; it gives once, few, many or a size class.

j_call clone_size v_call d_call cdr3_aa cdr3_nt
TRBJ1-4 - TRBV30 - CACRLRGLPTNEKLFF TGTGCCTGCCGTTTGCGGGGGCTTCCAACTAATGAAAAACTGTTTTTT
TRBJ2-7 - TRBV7-2 TRBD1 CASSAYESRDRSYEQYF TGTGCCAGCAGCGCTTATGAAAGCCGGGACAGATCCTACGAGCAGTACTTC
TRBJ2-1 - TRBV2 TRBD2 CASSTSGRVHNEQFF TGTGCCAGCAGTACTAGCGGGAGGGTCCACAATGAGCAGTTCTTC
TRBJ2-7 - TRBV11-3 TRBD1 CASSLWAGGRQSYEQYF TGTGCCAGCAGCTTATGGGCAGGGGGCAGGCAATCCTACGAGCAGTACTTC
TRBJ1-2 - TRBV30 TRBD1 CAPFGGGVGSYGYTF TGTGCCCCCTTTGGAGGGGGCGTCGGTAGCTATGGCTACACCTTC
TRBJ2-7 - TRBV11-3 - CASSPGGAYEQYF TGTGCCAGCAGCCCCGGCGGTGCCTACGAGCAGTACTTC
TRBJ1-2 - TRBV5-6 - CASSQDIRYTF TGTGCCAGCAGTCAGGACATTCGCTACACCTTC
TRBJ1-1 - TRBV6-5 - CASSIGHINTEAFF TGTGCCAGCAGTATTGGCCATATAAACACTGAAGCTTTCTTT
TRBJ1-3 - TRBV7-3 - CASSFSGVGNTIYF TGTGCCAGCAGTTTTTCAGGGGTTGGAAACACCATATATTTT
TRBJ1-1 - TRBV7-9 - CASSPELGGRRDTEAFF TGTGCCAGCAGCCCCGAGCTTGGGGGTCGGAGAGACACTGAAGCTTTCTTT
TRBJ2-7 - TRBV27 - CASSLQGRDYEQYF TGTGCCAGCAGTTTGCAAGGAAGGGACTACGAGCAGTACTTC
TRBJ2-1 - TRBV6-1 TRBD2 CASSEVPSGSRYEQFF TGTGCCAGCAGTGAAGTCCCTAGCGGGAGTCGATATGAGCAGTTCTTC
TRBJ1-4 - TRBV9 TRBD1 CASSVAPGQGEKLFF TGTGCCAGCAGCGTAGCTCCGGGACAGGGGGAAAAACTGTTTTTT
TRBJ1-5 - TRBV12-3/TRBV12-4 - CASSFREKQPQHF TGTGCCAGCAGTTTCCGGGAGAAACAGCCCCAGCATTTT
TRBJ1-1 - TRBV5-1 - CASSFGTNTEAFF TGCGCCAGCAGCTTTGGAACGAACACTGAAGCTTTCTTT
TRBJ2-4 - TRBV5-3 TRBD2 CARRLQGQGTSGVAKNIQYF TGTGCCAGAAGACTCCAAGGACAAGGGACTAGCGGGGTTGCCAAAAACATTCAGTACTTC
TRBJ1-5 - TRBV19 - CASSIGAGASLNQPQHF TGTGCCAGTAGTATAGGGGCAGGGGCCAGTCTTAATCAGCCCCAGCATTTT
TRBJ1-2 - TRBV4-1 TRBD1 CASSQPGTVLYGYTF TGCGCCAGCAGCCAACCCGGGACAGTCCTATATGGCTACACCTTC
TRBJ1-5 - TRBV24-1 - CATSGAGHGPQHF TGTGCCACCAGTGGGGCAGGGCACGGGCCCCAGCATTTT
TRBJ2-5 - TRBV15 - CATSSPGETQYF TGTGCCACCAGCAGCCCCGGGGAGACCCAGTACTTC
TRBJ2-3 - TRBV19 - CASTPGRRTDTQYF TGTGCCAGTACCCCGGGTCGCCGCACAGATACGCAGTATTTT
TRBJ1-2 - TRBV6-5 - CASTGGYGYTF TGTGCCAGCACGGGGGGATATGGCTACACCTTC
TRBJ1-4 - TRBV11-2 TRBD1 CASSLPGGAHEKLFF TGTGCCAGCAGCTTGCCAGGGGGCGCACATGAAAAACTGTTTTTT
TRBJ1-1 - TRBV29-1 - CSVTQSLEPEAFF TGCAGCGTGACACAGAGCCTAGAACCCGAAGCTTTCTTT
TRBJ1-2 - TRBV7-9 - CASRGEVYGYTF TGTGCCAGCAGGGGGGAGGTCTATGGCTACACCTTC
TRBJ2-2 - TRBV9 - CASSTNTGELFF TGTGCCAGCAGCACGAACACCGGGGAGCTGTTTTTT
TRBJ2-3 - TRBV3-1/TRBV3-2 TRBD2 CASCGLAGGLGTDTQYF TGTGCCAGCTGTGGGCTAGCGGGGGGGCTTGGCACAGATACGCAGTATTTT
TRBJ1-2 - TRBV28 - CASSPGGRGPDGYTF TGTGCCAGCAGCCCAGGAGGCAGGGGTCCGGATGGCTACACCTTC
TRBJ2-3 - TRBV4-2 - CASSPASLTDTQYF TGTGCCAGCAGCCCCGCCTCCTTGACAGATACGCAGTATTTT
TRBJ1-6 - TRBV3-1/TRBV3-2 - CASSQEGGMYNSPLHF TGTGCCAGCAGCCAAGAGGGGGGTATGTATAATTCACCCCTCCACTTT
TRBJ2-1 - TRBV25-1 - CASSEYEGHPRNEQFF TGTGCCAGCAGTGAATATGAGGGCCACCCAAGAAATGAGCAGTTCTTC
TRBJ2-7 - TRBV6-4 TRBD2 CASRISGRAFYEQYF TGTGCCAGCAGGATCAGCGGGAGGGCGTTCTACGAGCAGTACTTC
TRBJ2-7 many TRBV27 TRBD2 CASSFASGFSYEQYF TGTGCCAGCAGTTTCGCTAGCGGGTTTTCCTACGAGCAGTACTTC
TRBJ2-3 - TRBV3-1/TRBV3-2 - CASSQDLGIRTDTQYF TGTGCCAGCAGCCAAGATCTGGGGATCAGAACAGATACGCAGTATTTT
TRBJ1-5 - TRBV6-1 TRBD1 CASSEYSYRGLGDSNQPQHF TGTGCCAGCAGTGAATATTCCTACAGGGGGCTAGGGGATAGCAATCAGCCCCAGCATTTT
TRBJ1-1 - TRBV5-1 - CASSLGTGNTEAFF TGCGCCAGCAGCTTGGGAACAGGGAACACTGAAGCTTTCTTT
TRBJ2-7 - TRBV28 TRBD2 CASSPRLAGLPYEQYF TGTGCCAGCAGTCCTCGACTAGCGGGGCTTCCCTACGAGCAGTACTTC
TRBJ2-7 - TRBV28 TRBD1 CASSLLGWARGIYEQYF TGTGCCAGCAGTTTATTAGGGTGGGCCAGGGGGATCTACGAGCAGTACTTC
TRBJ1-1 - TRBV2 TRBD1 CASSEDRQGAEAFF TGTGCCAGCAGTGAGGATAGACAGGGGGCTGAAGCTTTCTTT
TRBJ2-2 - TRBV6-6 TRBD2 CASSYSGGDTGELFF TGTGCCAGCAGTTATAGCGGGGGAGACACCGGGGAGCTGTTTTTT
TRBJ1-2 - TRBV6-6 - CASSYSAGNYGYTF TGTGCCAGCAGTTACTCGGCAGGGAACTATGGCTACACCTTC
TRBJ1-3 - TRBV6-5 TRBD1 CASSMTGVGNTIYF TGTGCCAGCAGTATGACAGGGGTCGGAAACACCATATATTTT
TRBJ2-5 - TRBV6-1 - CASSEDGGGAQYF TGTGCCAGCAGTGAAGATGGTGGCGGGGCTCAGTACTTC
TRBJ2-5 - TRBV10-1 - CASSESGREETQYF TGCGCCAGCAGTGAGTCGGGCAGGGAAGAGACCCAGTACTTC
TRBJ1-6 - TRBV6-5 - CASKGQTVNSPLHF TGTGCCAGCAAGGGGCAGACCGTGAATTCACCCCTCCACTTT
TRBJ1-1 - TRBV7-9 - CASSLAGKRTEAFF TGTGCCAGCAGCTTAGCGGGGAAGAGGACTGAAGCTTTCTTT
TRBJ1-1 once TRBV6-5 TRBD1 CASRGRDRVNTEAFF TGTGCCAGCAGGGGCCGAGACAGGGTTAACACTGAAGCTTTCTTT
TRBJ2-1 - TRBV5-4 - CASSLGGTSTYNEQFF TGTGCCAGCAGCTTGGGGGGGACTTCCACCTACAATGAGCAGTTCTTC
TRBJ2-7 - TRBV4-1 - CASSQESAAYEQYF TGCGCCAGCAGCCAAGAGTCCGCGGCCTACGAGCAGTACTTC
TRBJ1-2 - TRBV30 TRBD1 CAWSVPDRVYGYTF TGTGCCTGGAGTGTTCCGGACAGGGTTTACGGCTACACCTTC
TRBJ2-7 - TRBV21-1 - CASSKGLGEAYEQYF TGTGCCAGCAGCAAAGGACTGGGGGAGGCCTACGAGCAGTACTTC
TRBJ1-2 - TRBV29-1 TRBD1 CSVPDPTAGTGRGDGYTF TGCAGCGTTCCAGACCCGACCGCCGGGACAGGTCGAGGAGATGGCTACACCTTC
TRBJ2-1 - TRBV25-1 TRBD1 CASSERGGKYEQFF TGTGCCAGCAGTGAAAGAGGGGGCAAGTATGAGCAGTTCTTC
TRBJ2-3 - TRBV27 TRBD2 CASSPMGTSGADTQYF TGTGCCAGCAGTCCGATGGGGACTAGCGGGGCAGATACGCAGTATTTT
TRBJ2-1 - TRBV6-1 - CASSRTRQDHEQFF TGTGCCAGCAGTCGGACCCGCCAGGACCATGAGCAGTTCTTC
TRBJ1-1 - TRBV12-3/TRBV12-4 - CASSSPMNTEAFF TGTGCCAGCAGTTCCCCCATGAACACTGAAGCTTTCTTT
TRBJ1-5 - TRBV6-5 TRBD1 CATRRRGQQPQHF TGTGCCACGCGTCGCAGGGGGCAACAGCCCCAGCATTTT
TRBJ2-5 once TRBV29-1 TRBD2 CSANSGGAWETQYF TGCAGCGCTAATAGCGGGGGGGCTTGGGAGACCCAGTACTTC
TRBJ1-2 - TRBV11-2 - CASSLDRGIYGYTF TGTGCCAGCAGCTTAGATCGGGGGATCTATGGCTACACCTTC